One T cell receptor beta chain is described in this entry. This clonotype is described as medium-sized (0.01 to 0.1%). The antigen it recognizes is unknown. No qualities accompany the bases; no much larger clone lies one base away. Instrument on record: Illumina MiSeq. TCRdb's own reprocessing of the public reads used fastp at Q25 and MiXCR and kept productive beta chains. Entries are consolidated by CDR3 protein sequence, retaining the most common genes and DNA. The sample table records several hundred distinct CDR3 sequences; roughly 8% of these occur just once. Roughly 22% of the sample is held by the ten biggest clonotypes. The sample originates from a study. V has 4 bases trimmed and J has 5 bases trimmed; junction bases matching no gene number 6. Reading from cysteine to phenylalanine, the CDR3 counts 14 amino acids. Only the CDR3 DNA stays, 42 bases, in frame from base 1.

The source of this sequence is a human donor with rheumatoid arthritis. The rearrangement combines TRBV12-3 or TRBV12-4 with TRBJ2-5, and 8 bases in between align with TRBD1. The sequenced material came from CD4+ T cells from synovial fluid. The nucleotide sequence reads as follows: TGTGCCAGCAGTTCGCTGGACAGGGAGGAGACCCAGTACTTC. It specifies CASSSLDREETQYF.